The rows below give T cell receptor beta chains drawn from one sample of a study of OX40 agonist ivuxolimab in advanced cancers. TCRdb keeps only in-frame clones here, not all; method: immunoSEQ multiplex PCR. Of 65,000 to 95,000 clones listed, 84% are singletons. Material: CD4+ or CD8+ T cells sorted from blood, obtained in a trial of the OX40 agonist ivuxolimab. The receptors were sampled from an adult with an advanced solid tumor such as melanoma, head and neck, liver or kidney cancer. Both conserved end residues are part of each CDR3. D genes are given only for firm matches. Clone sizes are given selectively: once, few, many, or a class where the clone is expanded.

once	TRBJ2-3	.	TRBV4-3	TGCGCCAGCAGCCAAGGTGTCACTCGACCTAGAGATACGCAGTATTTT	CASSQGVTRPRDTQYF
.	TRBJ2-5	.	TRBV25-1	TGTGCCAGCAGTTTAACGGGCTCGGCGGAGACCCAGTACTTC	CASSLTGSAETQYF
.	TRBJ2-4	TRBD2	TRBV5-1	TGCGCCAGCAGCTTGGGCGTCTTGTCTAGCGGGGGGGCCGGTGACATTCAGTACTTC	CASSLGVLSSGGAGDIQYF
.	TRBJ2-7	TRBD1	TRBV7-9	TGTGCCAGCAGCTCCTCAGGGGGCAACGAGCAGTACTTC	CASSSSGGNEQYF
.	TRBJ1-4	.	TRBV9	TGTGCCAGCAGCGTAGGGCAGGGGCAAGGTGAAAAACTGTTTTTT	CASSVGQGQGEKLFF
.	TRBJ2-7	TRBD1	TRBV7-8	TGTGCCAGCAGCTTATCGACGGCCGGGACAGGGGACTACGAGCAGTACTTC	CASSLSTAGTGDYEQYF
.	TRBJ2-7	.	TRBV7-9	TGTGCCAGCAGGACTAGGGGGGAGCAGTACTTC	CASRTRGEQYF
.	TRBJ2-1	.	TRBV4-3	TGCGCCAGCAGCCAAGAACCGTTTTACAATGAGCAGTTCTTC	CASSQEPFYNEQFF
.	TRBJ2-7	.	TRBV2	TGTGCCACCGCCGGCCCACTGATCCCCTACGAGCAGTACTTC	CATAGPLIPYEQYF
.	TRBJ1-1	.	TRBV28	TGTGCCAGCAGCAAACCAGCCACCACAGGGCGAGCTTTCTTT	CASSKPATTGRAFF
few	TRBJ2-7	.	TRBV5-5	TGTGCCAGCAGCTTGGTTGCCGGGGGGCTGGGCGAGCAGTACTTC	CASSLVAGGLGEQYF
.	TRBJ2-1	TRBD2	TRBV9	TGTGCCAGCAGCCCCTGGACTAGCGGGGCATCTAGCTACAATGAGCAGTTCTTC	CASSPWTSGASSYNEQFF
.	TRBJ1-5	TRBD1	TRBV28	TGTGCCAGCAGTCGACAGGGGCGATATCAGCCCCAGCATTTT	CASSRQGRYQPQHF
once	TRBJ2-7	.	TRBV5-1	TGCGCCAGCAGCTTGGCCGCTACAGGGAAGAAAGGGGAGCAGTACTTC	CASSLAATGKKGEQYF
.	TRBJ1-4	.	TRBV4-1	TGCGCCAGCAGCCAAGCTTTCGAAAAACTGTTTTTT	CASSQAFEKLFF
.	TRBJ1-1	.	TRBV7-9	TGTGCCAGCAGCTTTGAGAACATGAACACTGAAGCTTTCTTT	CASSFENMNTEAFF
once	TRBJ2-5	.	TRBV7-6	TGTGCCAGCAGCCCCTCAGGTTTCCAAGAGACCCAGTACTTC	CASSPSGFQETQYF
.	TRBJ1-3	TRBD1	TRBV11-2	TGTGCCAGCAGCTTATGGCCCGGGACAGTAGACTCTGGAAACACCATATATTTT	CASSLWPGTVDSGNTIYF
.	TRBJ1-5	.	TRBV7-2	TGTGCCAGCAGCTTAGAAGGGGCTAGCAATCAGCCCCAGCATTTT	CASSLEGASNQPQHF
.	TRBJ1-5	TRBD1	TRBV5-6	TGTGCCAGCAGCTTCGGACAGGGTCTGGGGCCCCAGCATTTT	CASSFGQGLGPQHF
.	TRBJ2-1	.	TRBV11-2	TGTGCCAGCAGCTTAGAAGTTCGGGGAGACTACAATGAGCAGTTCTTC	CASSLEVRGDYNEQFF
.	TRBJ2-1	.	TRBV4-3	TGCGCCAGCAGGCTCCGGGGGGTGGGGGCCTATGAGCAGTTCTTC	CASRLRGVGAYEQFF
.	TRBJ2-2	TRBD1	TRBV18	TGTGCCAGCTCACCCGTGACAGGGGGCACCGGGGAGCTGTTTTTT	CASSPVTGGTGELFF
few	TRBJ1-2	.	TRBV7-9	TGTGCCAGCAGCCTAGACATCTATGGCTACACCTTC	CASSLDIYGYTF
.	TRBJ1-5	.	TRBV19	TGTGCCACCCTTGGGGGGAATCAGCCCCAGCATTTT	CATLGGNQPQHF
.	TRBJ2-2	TRBD1	TRBV10-3	TGTGCCATCAGTGAGGCAAGGACAGGGGGCGGCACCGGGGAGCTGTTTTTT	CAISEARTGGGTGELFF
.	TRBJ1-5	.	TRBV5-4	TGTGCCAGCAGCCACGACCAGGGGCCCCAGCATTTT	CASSHDQGPQHF
once	TRBJ2-1	TRBD2	TRBV5-1	TGCGCCAGCAGCTTGGTCCCTAGCGGGAGAAATGAGCAGTTCTTC	CASSLVPSGRNEQFF
.	TRBJ1-5	.	TRBV18	TGTGCCAGCTCACCACCGTATGAGTTTCTTCTCAATCAGCCCCAGCATTTT	CASSPPYEFLLNQPQHF
once	TRBJ1-1	.	TRBV6-1	TGTGCCAGCAGTGAACGAGGCAGCTACTTGATGAACACTGAAGCTTTCTTT	CASSERGSYLMNTEAFF
.	TRBJ2-7	TRBD1	TRBV4-3	TGCGCCAGCAGCCCGGCGACAGGGGGCTACGAGCAGTACTTC	CASSPATGGYEQYF
.	TRBJ1-5	.	TRBV10-3	TGTGCCATCAGTGGGGACGGTGGCAATCAGCCCCAGCATTTT	CAISGDGGNQPQHF
.	TRBJ2-7	TRBD2	TRBV11-2	TGTGCCAGCAGCTTAGCGGGCGGGAGGACTGGCGAGCAGTACTTC	CASSLAGGRTGEQYF
.	TRBJ1-1	TRBD1	TRBV28	TGTGCCAGCAGTTTACCACAGGGGAGGCACACTGAAGCTTTCTTT	CASSLPQGRHTEAFF
.	TRBJ2-3	.	TRBV2	TGTGCCAGCCGGGACATTAGCACAGATACGCAGTATTTT	CASRDISTDTQYF
.	TRBJ2-2	.	TRBV7-9	TGTGCCAGCAGCTACGACAGGCCTAACACCGGGGAGCTGTTTTTT	CASSYDRPNTGELFF
.	TRBJ1-4	.	TRBV19	TGTGCCAGTAGTATTGGGTTGACAGCTTCTGAAAAACTGTTTTTT	CASSIGLTASEKLFF
once	TRBJ2-1	.	TRBV10-3	TGTGCCATCAGCTCAGCAGGGAATTCGGTCTACAATGAGCAGTTCTTC	CAISSAGNSVYNEQFF
once	TRBJ2-7	.	TRBV18	TGTGCCAGCTCACCACAAGGGGGCTACGAGCAGTACTTC	CASSPQGGYEQYF
.	TRBJ1-1	TRBD1	TRBV5-6	TGTGCCAGCAGCCCTACAGACAGGGGTTCTTTTGAAGCTTTCTTT	CASSPTDRGSFEAFF
.	TRBJ1-1	.	TRBV5-1	TGCGCCAGCAGTTTGCAACCGACGGGGTTGAACACTGAAGCTTTCTTT	CASSLQPTGLNTEAFF
few	TRBJ1-1	.	TRBV7-9	TGTGCCAGCAGCTTAGCGTCGGGTCCAGGAACTGAAGCTTTCTTT	CASSLASGPGTEAFF
.	TRBJ2-1	TRBD2	TRBV4-3	TGCGCCAGCAGCCAAGATACGAGCGGGAGCTCCTACAATGAGCAGTTCTTC	CASSQDTSGSSYNEQFF
.	TRBJ1-4	TRBD1	TRBV28	TGTGCCAGCAGATCCGGGACAGGGGCGGAAAAACTGTTTTTT	CASRSGTGAEKLFF
few	TRBJ1-4	.	TRBV30	TGTGCCTGGAGGGAGCTCCCGACCGACGCAACTAATGAAAAACTGTTTTTT	CAWRELPTDATNEKLFF
.	TRBJ2-1	TRBD2	TRBV5-4	TGTGCCAGCAGCTCGGGACTAGCGGCCTACAATGAGCAGTTCTTC	CASSSGLAAYNEQFF
.	TRBJ1-1	.	TRBV28	TGTGCCAGCAGTTTACGGAGGGGAACCCTCCTGGAGGCTTTCTTT	CASSLRRGTLLEAFF
once	TRBJ2-1	TRBD2	TRBV19	TGTGCCAGCACAATAGCGGGGGGTTACAATGAGCAGTTCTTC	CASTIAGGYNEQFF
.	TRBJ2-2	.	TRBV19	TGTGCCAGTAGGGGGCCTGCGAACACCGGGGAGCTGTTTTTT	CASRGPANTGELFF
.	TRBJ2-5	.	TRBV11-1	TGTGCCAGCAGCCCCCGAGGTAGCATTAAGGCGGAGACCCAGTACTTC	CASSPRGSIKAETQYF
.	TRBJ1-4	.	TRBV5-4	TGTGCCAGCAGCTCGAGGACGGACCATAATGAAAAACTGTTTTTT	CASSSRTDHNEKLFF
.	TRBJ1-1	.	TRBV28	TGTGCCAGCAGTTCCACGACCGGGACGGCCTCGAACACTGAAGCTTTCTTT	CASSSTTGTASNTEAFF
.	TRBJ2-5	TRBD1	TRBV5-1	TGCGCCAGCAGCTTGGGTGGGACAGGGGAAGAGACCCAGTACTTC	CASSLGGTGEETQYF